This TCR beta chain was retrieved from a study of T cells in Graves' hyperthyroidism and ophthalmopathy. Overall study context: Before treatment of any kind, peripheral blood was taken at initial diagnosis. Study-wide points: Ophthalmopathy prediction by the model preceded onset by a median roughly 6 months.

Uncontrolled infection, other autoimmune disease, pregnancy or lactation led to exclusion. Germline V gene lookup returns CDR1 MNHEY and CDR2 SVGEGT. There are 14 residues in the CDR3. It was RNA transcripts that yielded the amplified TCR beta CDR3 regions. Initially, a first-round RT-PCR of the TCR CDR3 employed the HTBI primer set. Using its own MiXCR run on the multiplex PCR reads, TCRdb lists one record per CDR3 protein. This sample has 400,000 to 550,000 distinct CDR3 sequences; around 22% occur once, and the top ten carry roughly 10%. This clonotype was picked up many times. Its antigen is undetermined. A read error may account for a junction end that differs from germline.

The chain joins TRBV6-2 or TRBV6-3 to TRBJ2-5, with TRBD1 as a possible D gene (6 bases). Sequencing used blood. The sequence was collected from a young woman with Graves' ophthalmopathy. CDR3 protein: CANSSRDTQETQYF. DNA of the CDR3: TGTGCCAACAGTTCCCGGGACACCCAAGAGACCCAGTACTTC.